This TCR beta chain was sequenced in a study of cytomegalovirus exposure and HLA in healthy donors. Use of 60 Vbeta and 13 Jbeta primers characterized the PCR. Profiling relied on immunoSEQ multiplex PCR, and the TCRdb table lists in-frame clones only, not all of them. Here the sample spans 110,000 to 150,000 clones, 80% being singletons. This clone was seen a handful of times. The antigen is undetermined. Points from the study as a whole: Segments of the TCR beta V type were, in most cases, productive about 87% or about 30% of the time in an earlier analysis.

The origin of this receptor is a man aged 35 to 55 in good health and CMV-seronegative. Sequencing was performed on PBMCs.

Written as DNA, the CDR3 is TGCGCCAGCAGCTTCGGACTGGGGACTAGCACAGATACGCAGTATTTT. It encodes CASSFGLGTSTDTQYF. The chain combines TRBV5-1 with TRBJ2-3; D possibly corresponds to TRBD2 (6 bases). Per germline, CDR1 SGHRS and CDR2 YFSETQ. V gave up 2 bases and J gave up 0 bases, with 13 bases separating them. The CDR3 is 16 residues long.